The rows below give T cell receptor beta chains drawn from one sample of a study of vaccination effects on CD4 cells after COVID-19. The assay was immunoSEQ multiplex PCR, and TCRdb's table has in-frame clones only and misses some. The sample lists tens of thousands of clones; around 67% were seen once. These receptors have no known antigen. Sequenced here: CD4+ T cells from PBMCs cultured without peptide, sampled before COVID-19 vaccination. These TCRs come from a human donor who received a COVID-19 vaccine. The conserved cysteine and the conserved F or W are not part of the CDR3 here. Fields, in order: V gene, CDR3 protein.

V: TRBV6-5; CDR3: ASSYSARSSSYEQY
V: TRBV5-3; CDR3: ARSPTSLQETQY
V: TRBV4-1; CDR3: ASSQGQNRGGGAF
V: TRBV5-5; CDR3: ASSIGLAGGETQY
V: TRBV19; CDR3: ASKSGQDSYGYT
V: TRBV5-8; CDR3: ASSHLAGRGEQF
V: TRBV3-1/TRBV3-2; CDR3: ASSQVRGHILNTEAF
V: TRBV5-8; CDR3: ASSFSSGGAWDTQY
V: TRBV11-2; CDR3: ASSLSSGGLASYEQY
V: TRBV5-1; CDR3: ASSFSLSGANVLT
V: TRBV5-1; CDR3: ASSERGRSYNEQF
V: TRBV7-6; CDR3: ASSSTPQDTGELF
V: TRBV9; CDR3: ASSLGQNTEAF
V: TRBV5-1; CDR3: ASSLGPQGEVYNEQF
V: TRBV2; CDR3: ASKSTGDYEAF
V: TRBV12-3/TRBV12-4; CDR3: ASSPTTPNGYT
V: TRBV4-1; CDR3: ASSPWTGVSNEQY
V: TRBV19; CDR3: ASSIQDGTMNTEAF
V: TRBV4-2; CDR3: ASSQEGQRVYGYT
V: TRBV7-8; CDR3: ASSLFPSSDNEQF
V: TRBV19; CDR3: ATLDPGQGFYQPQH
V: TRBV30; CDR3: AWIGRSSYNSPLH
V: TRBV6-1; CDR3: ASSESLAGGQETQY
V: TRBV18; CDR3: ASSPNHYGTLKDGYT
V: TRBV25-1; CDR3: ASSLGATGRTDTQY
V: TRBV19; CDR3: ASSIVGQGREKLF
V: TRBV4-2; CDR3: ASSHIAGGSTDTQY
V: TRBV7-9; CDR3: ASSSSGTSSDQPQH
V: TRBV5-5; CDR3: ASSLGGADNYGYT
V: TRBV6-6; CDR3: ASSAGTAFNQPQH
V: TRBV5-1; CDR3: ASSSAGAGNTIY
V: TRBV19; CDR3: ASSILLTGNYGYT
V: TRBV5-1; CDR3: ASSLLPRGAAETQY
V: TRBV14; CDR3: ASGSGGNIQY
V: TRBV19; CDR3: ASSILWTENTEAF
V: TRBV5-1; CDR3: ASSPGTSGTSTDTQY
V: TRBV4-2; CDR3: ASSANSISAEGYT
V: TRBV15; CDR3: ATSPGPVVGYT
V: TRBV11-1; CDR3: ASSRQVNTEAF
V: TRBV24-1; CDR3: ATSDPTEGNYGYT
V: TRBV18; CDR3: ASSLGTGVYEQY
V: TRBV5-1; CDR3: ASSPSELNTEAF
V: TRBV6-1; CDR3: ASSESRWEAGGPDEQY
V: TRBV11-2; CDR3: ASSLTNRRPQH
V: TRBV7-2; CDR3: ASSLGQGNTIY
V: TRBV25-1; CDR3: ASSPRDSEYQPQH
V: TRBV6-6; CDR3: ASSYRTTGTQRGYT